This entry is about one T cell receptor beta chain. Germline CDR1 reads SGHRS; CDR2 reads YFSETQ. V was pared by 6 bases and J by 7 bases, with 13 bases between. The CDR3 runs to 12 residues. The record originates from a study of blood T cell repertoires in COVID-19. Profiled with immunoSEQ multiplex PCR; TCRdb holds only in-frame clones, not every one. This table has 300,000 to 450,000 clones, more than 70% appearing once. The rearrangement links TRBV5-1 to TRBJ1-2; maybe TRBD1 (5 bases). The source of this sequence is a woman in her fifties or sixties with COVID-19, enrolled during active disease. The sequenced sample was peripheral blood. The CDR3 loop is CASKEQAAGYTF. The DNA for the CDR3 is TGCGCCAGCAAGGAACAGGCGGCTGGCTACACCTTC. The variable domain in full, completed from reference TRBV5-1 and TRBJ1-2, reads KAGVTQTPRYLIKTRGQQVTLSCSPISGHRSVSWYQQTPGQGLQFLFEYFSETQRNKGNFPGRFSGRQFSNSRSEMNVSTLELGDSALYLCASKEQAAGYTFGSGTRLTVV.